The TCR beta chain described here comes from a study of blood T cell repertoires in COVID-19. Study-wide background: The samples span acute and convalescent COVID-19 from the United States, Italy and Spain.

In the authors' methods: Amplified reference gene primers provided the basis for estimating nucleated cell counts. Only in-frame clones appear in the TCRdb table, and some are missing; sequencing was by immunoSEQ multiplex PCR. V, J and clone size derive from that table, while D and trimming were established from the DNA sequence. Here the sample spans more than 300,000 clones, 85% to 90% being singletons. Enrolled through a virtual design, the participants were between 18 and 89 years of age and came from under 30 US areas. Each recovered donor of Cohort 3 presented with two negative PCRs, clearance, or symptom resolution. The germline CDR1 and CDR2 sequences are SGHDN and FVKESK. CDR3 length: 13 residues. Deletions cut 1 base from V and 3 bases from J, with 6 bases between.

The sequencing input was PBMCs or T cells enriched from blood (not recorded which). This clonotype was sampled from a young woman who had recovered from COVID-19. The chain has TRBV14 and TRBJ1-1; the D gene is possibly TRBD1 (6 bases). The CDR3: CASSQAGDTEAFF. The DNA for the CDR3 is TGTGCCAGCAGCCAAGCAGGGGACACTGAAGCTTTCTTT.